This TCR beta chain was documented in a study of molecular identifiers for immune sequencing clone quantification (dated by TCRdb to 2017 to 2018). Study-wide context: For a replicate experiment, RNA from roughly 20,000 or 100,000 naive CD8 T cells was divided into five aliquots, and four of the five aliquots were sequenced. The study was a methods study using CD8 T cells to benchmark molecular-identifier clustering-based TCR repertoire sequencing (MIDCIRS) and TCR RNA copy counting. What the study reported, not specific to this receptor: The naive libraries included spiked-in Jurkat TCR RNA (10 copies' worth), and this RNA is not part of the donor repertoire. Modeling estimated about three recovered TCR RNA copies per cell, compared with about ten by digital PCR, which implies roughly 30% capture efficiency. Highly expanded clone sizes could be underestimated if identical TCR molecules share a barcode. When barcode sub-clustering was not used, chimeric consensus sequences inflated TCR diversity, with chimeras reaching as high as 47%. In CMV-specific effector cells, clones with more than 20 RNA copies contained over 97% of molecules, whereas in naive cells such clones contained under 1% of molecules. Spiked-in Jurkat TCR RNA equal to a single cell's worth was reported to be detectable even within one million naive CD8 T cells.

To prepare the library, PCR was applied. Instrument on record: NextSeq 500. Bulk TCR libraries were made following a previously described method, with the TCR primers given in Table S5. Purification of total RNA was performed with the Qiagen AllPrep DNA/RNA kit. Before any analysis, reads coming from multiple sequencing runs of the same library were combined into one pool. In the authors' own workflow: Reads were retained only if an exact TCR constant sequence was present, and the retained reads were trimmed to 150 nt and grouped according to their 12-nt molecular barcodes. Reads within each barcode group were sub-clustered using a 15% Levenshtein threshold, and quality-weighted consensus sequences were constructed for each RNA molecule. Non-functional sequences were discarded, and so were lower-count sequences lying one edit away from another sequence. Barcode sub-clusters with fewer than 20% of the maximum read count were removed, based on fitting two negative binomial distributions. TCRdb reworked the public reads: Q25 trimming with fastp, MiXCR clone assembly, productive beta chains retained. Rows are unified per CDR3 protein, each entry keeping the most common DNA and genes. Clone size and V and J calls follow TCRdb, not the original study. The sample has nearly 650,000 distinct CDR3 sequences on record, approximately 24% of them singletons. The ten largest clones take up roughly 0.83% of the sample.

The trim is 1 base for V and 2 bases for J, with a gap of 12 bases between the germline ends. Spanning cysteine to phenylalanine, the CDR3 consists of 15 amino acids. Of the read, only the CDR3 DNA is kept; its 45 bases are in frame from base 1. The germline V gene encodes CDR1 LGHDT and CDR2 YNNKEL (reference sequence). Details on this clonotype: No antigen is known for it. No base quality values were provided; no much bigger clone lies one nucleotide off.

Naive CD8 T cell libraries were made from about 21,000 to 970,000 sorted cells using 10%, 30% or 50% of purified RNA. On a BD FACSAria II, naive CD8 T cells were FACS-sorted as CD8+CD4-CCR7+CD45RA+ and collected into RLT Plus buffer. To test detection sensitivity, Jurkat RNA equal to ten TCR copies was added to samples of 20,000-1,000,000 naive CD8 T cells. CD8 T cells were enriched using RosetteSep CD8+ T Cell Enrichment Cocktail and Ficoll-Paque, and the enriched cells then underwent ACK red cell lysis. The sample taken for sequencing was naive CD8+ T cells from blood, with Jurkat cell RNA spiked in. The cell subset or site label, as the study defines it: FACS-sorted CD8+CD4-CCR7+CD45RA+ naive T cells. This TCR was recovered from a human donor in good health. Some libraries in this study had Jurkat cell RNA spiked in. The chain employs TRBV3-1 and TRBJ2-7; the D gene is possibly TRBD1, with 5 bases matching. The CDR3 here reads CASSQGKQVTYEQYF. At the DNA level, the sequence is TGTGCCAGCAGCCAAGGGAAACAGGTCACCTACGAGCAGTACTTC.